These 16 T cell receptor beta chains were sequenced from one sample in a study of blood T cell repertoires in COVID-19. Assay: immunoSEQ multiplex PCR; the TCRdb copy retains only in-frame clones and omits some. The data hold about 210,000 clones, with around 92% observed a single time. The sample consisted of peripheral blood. The receptors here all came from a young man with acute or convalescent COVID-19.

This clone was seen more than once but under ten times. The chain recombines TRBV9 with TRBJ1-6; a weak D match, TRBD1 (6 bases). The germline V and J ends were trimmed by 6 bases and 7 bases, with 17 bases remaining between them. The germline V gene encodes CDR1 SGDLS and CDR2 YYNGEE. This CDR3 has 15 residues. CDR3 protein: CASKAPGDTNSPLHF. The CDR3, as DNA: TGTGCCAGCAAGGCGCCCGGGGACACAAATTCACCCCTCCACTTT.

The chain is built from TRBV7-8 and TRBJ1-1; D gene unclear. This CDR3 contains 16 residues. CDR1 SGHVS and CDR2 FQNEAQ come from the germline V gene. Trimming took off 4 bases at V and 0 bases at J, with 15 bases between the two ends. CDR3 DNA sequence: TGTGCCAGCAGCTCCCCGTTCGGGTTAATGAACACTGAAGCTTTCTTT. Translated: CASSSPFGLMNTEAFF.

The V call is TRBV20-1, the J call TRBJ2-5; possible D gene TRBD2, 6 bases. The germline V gene encodes CDR1 DFQATT and CDR2 SNEGSKA (reference sequence). The V end was cut by 5 bases, the J end by 9 bases, with 13 bases between. The CDR3 totals 11 residues. The DNA for the CDR3 is TGCAGTGCTCGACCCGGGAGAGCCCAGTACTTC. Translating gives CSARPGRAQYF.

The V and J genes are TRBV11-3 and TRBJ2-3, with D perhaps matching TRBD1 (5 bases). Germline V gives CDR1 SGHNT, CDR2 YENEEA. V was shortened by 1 base and J by 0 bases, with 11 bases between the two germline ends. This CDR3 spans 16 amino acids. This chain's CDR3 is CASSLGAGPSTDTQYF. The CDR3 DNA sequence: TGTGCCAGCAGCTTAGGGGCAGGGCCTAGCACAGATACGCAGTATTTT.

The CDR3 nucleotides read TGTGCCAGCAGCTTAGGCGTCGGGGAGCTGTTTTTT. Its protein is CASSLGVGELFF. The chain has TRBV7-8 and TRBJ2-2; no firm D call. Trimming stripped 1 base from V and 7 bases from J, with 4 bases between. The germline CDR1 and CDR2 sequences are SGHVS and FQNEAQ. The CDR3 is 12 residues long.

The chain is built from TRBV4-1 and TRBJ1-2; 9 bases map to TRBD1. Germline CDR1 is MGHRA and CDR2 is YSYEKL. The CDR3 runs to 16 residues. Trimming took 3 bases from V and 8 from J; bases not matched to a gene: 13. This CDR3 reads CASSQGSGTGSIGYTF. The CDR3 nucleotides read TGCGCCAGCAGCCAGGGGTCCGGGACAGGGAGTATCGGCTACACCTTC.

The V call is TRBV30, the J call TRBJ2-5; TRBD2 might be the D (5 bases). With 3 bases removed from V and 5 bases from J, the gap between germline ends came to 22 bases. The CDR3 extends over 16 amino acids. The germline gives CDR1 GTSNPN, CDR2 SVGIG (reference sequence). The CDR3 loop is CAWRLWGSHSGETQYF. The CDR3 region has the DNA TGTGCCTGGAGGCTGTGGGGATCACACTCGGGGGAGACCCAGTACTTC. The entire variable domain, with the rest obtained from reference TRBV30 and TRBJ2-5, is as follows: SQTIHQWPATLVQPVGSPLSLECTVEGTSNPNLYWYRQAAGRGLQLLFYSVGIGQISSEVPQNLSASRPQDRQFILSSKKLLLSDSGFYLCAWRLWGSHSGETQYFGPGTRLLVL.

The gene calls are TRBV28 and TRBJ1-2; TRBD1 matches at 8 bases. The V segment lost 6 bases and the J segment 8 bases; nucleotides outside the gene matches: 5. Germline V lookup: CDR1 MDHEN, CDR2 SYDVKM. This CDR3 region has 12 residues. The CDR3 loop is CASRSGGVGYTF. The CDR3 DNA reads TGTGCCAGCAGGTCAGGGGGCGTCGGCTACACCTTC.

V and J are TRBV18 and TRBJ2-1; D not certain. The V end was cut by 3 bases, the J end by 4 bases, with 4 bases between. CDR1 is KGHSH, CDR2 LQKENI, per germline. The CDR3 consists of 12 residues. The CDR3 DNA reads as TGTGCCAGCTCACCGACTTACAATGAGCAGTTCTTC. It is translated as CASSPTYNEQFF.

The V call is TRBV29-1, the J call TRBJ1-2; D is unresolved. The CDR3 extends over 13 amino acids. The germline V gene encodes CDR1 SQVTM and CDR2 ANQGSEA. Trimming removed 0 bases from V and 2 bases from J, with 7 bases in between. As DNA, the CDR3 is TGCAGCGTTGAAGAAGGCAGGAACTATGGCTACACCTTC. Its protein product is CSVEEGRNYGYTF.

The chain combines TRBV19 with TRBJ1-1, with D possibly TRBD1 on 6 matching bases. This CDR3 spans 15 amino acids. V was clipped by 4 bases and J by 0 bases, with 12 bases between them. Germline V gene data show CDR1 as LNHDA and CDR2 as SQIVND (reference sequence). CDR3 nucleotides: TGTGCCAGTAGTACCCTCAACAGGGTGAACACTGAAGCTTTCTTT. Its protein product is CASSTLNRVNTEAFF.

The V call is TRBV7-9, the J call TRBJ1-2; 7 positions match TRBD1. V shed 5 bases, J shed 2 bases, and the junction held 5 bases outside the gene matches. From germline, CDR1 is SEHNR and CDR2 FQNEAQ (reference sequence). The length of the CDR3 is 14 residues. In nucleotides, the CDR3 is TGTGCCAGCAGCCCCCGGGACAGCAACTATGGCTACACCTTC. It yields the protein CASSPRDSNYGYTF.

The chain is built from TRBV7-9 and TRBJ2-1; D is uncertain. Trimming removed 5 bases from V and 6 bases from J, with 20 bases in between. The CDR3 runs to 16 residues. Germline values: CDR1 SEHNR, CDR2 FQNEAQ (reference sequence). DNA of the CDR3: TGTGCCAGCAGCCCCCAGCGACTGGTCCCCCTCAATGAGCAGTTCTTC. Protein sequence: CASSPQRLVPLNEQFF.

J is TRBJ1-5 and V is TRBV4-1; TRBD1 is a possible D gene (6 bases). The germline V gene has CDR1 MGHRA and CDR2 YSYEKL. V was shortened by 1 base and J by 2 bases, with 15 bases between the two germline ends. The CDR3 length is 17 residues. In DNA, the CDR3 is TGCGCCAGCAGCCAAGCTAAGGACAGCAGTGGCAATCAGCCCCAGCATTTT. It codes for CASSQAKDSSGNQPQHF.

The chain is built from TRBV23-1 and TRBJ2-7; maybe TRBD2 (6 bases). TRBV23-1 is assigned to the ORF class and has an uncertain function. V gave up 4 bases and J gave up 0 bases, with 22 bases separating them. This CDR3 has 18 amino acids. The CDR3 loop reads CASSLPWAGQGLSYEQYF. The CDR3 nucleotides are TGCGCCAGCAGTCTACCTTGGGCAGGGCAGGGACTCTCCTACGAGCAGTACTTC.

V usage is TRBV29-1 and J usage is TRBJ1-2; TRBD1 might be the D (5 bases). The V end was cut by 2 bases, the J end by 8 bases, with 12 bases between. Germline loops: CDR1 SQVTM, CDR2 ANQGSEA. The CDR3 loop spans 12 amino acids. The CDR3 here is CSVEWGVGGYTF. The DNA for the CDR3 is TGCAGCGTTGAATGGGGGGTGGGCGGCTACACCTTC.